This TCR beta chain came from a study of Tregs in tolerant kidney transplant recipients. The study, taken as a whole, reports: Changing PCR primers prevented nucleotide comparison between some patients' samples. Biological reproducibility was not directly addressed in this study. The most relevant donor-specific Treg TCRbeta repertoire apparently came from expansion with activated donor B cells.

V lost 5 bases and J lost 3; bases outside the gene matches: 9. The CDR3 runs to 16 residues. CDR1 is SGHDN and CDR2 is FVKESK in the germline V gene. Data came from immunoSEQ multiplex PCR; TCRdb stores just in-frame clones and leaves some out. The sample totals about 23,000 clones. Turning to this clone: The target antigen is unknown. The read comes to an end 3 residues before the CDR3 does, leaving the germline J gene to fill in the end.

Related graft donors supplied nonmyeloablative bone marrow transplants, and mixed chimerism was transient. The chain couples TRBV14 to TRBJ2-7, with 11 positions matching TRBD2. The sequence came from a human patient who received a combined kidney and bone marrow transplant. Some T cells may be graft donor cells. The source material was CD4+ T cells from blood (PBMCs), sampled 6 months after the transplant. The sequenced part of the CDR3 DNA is TGTGCCAGCAGCAAAAGGGTACTAGCGGGAGTCTACGAG. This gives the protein CASSKRVLAGVYE. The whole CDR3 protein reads CASSKRVLAGVYEQYF.